Only a few counts were recorded for the clone carrying this T cell receptor beta chain. Compared with germline, one end of the junction differs, possibly owing to a read error. Germline CDR1 is ENHRY and CDR2 is SYGVKD. The CDR3 is 11 residues long. The sample originates from a study of blood T cell repertoires in COVID-19. Overall study: Sites across the United States, Italy and Spain contributed samples from acute and convalescent COVID-19. T cells, B-cell-depleted T cells, or PBMCs supplied cDNA or gDNA.

Sequencing used immunoSEQ multiplex PCR; TCRdb keeps in-frame clones, though not all of them. This table has some 120,000 clones, approximately 86% appearing once. Sequenced: peripheral blood. The V call is TRBV10-3, the J call TRBJ1-2, with D unclear. The receptor was isolated from a woman aged 45-65 years who had recovered from COVID-19. As DNA, the CDR3 is TGTGCCATCAGTGATATCTTCCGGGTCTTGTTC. Its protein product is CAISDIFRVLF.